Included here is one T cell receptor beta chain sequence, with context. Its antigen is not known. This specimen comes from a study of identical twins. Study results and caveats: For cord blood, abundant beta clonotypes had fewer insertions, unlike memory repertoires, which showed none.

The germline gives CDR1 SGHRS, CDR2 YFSETQ. The V gene end was trimmed by 4 bases and the J gene end by 0 bases; junction bases not matched to a gene: 8. This CDR3 has 16 residues. TCRdb re-analysed the 5' RACE reads in MiXCR, keeping a single row per CDR3 protein. The table records around 480,000 distinct CDR3 sequences, 13% to 15% of them present only once. Healthy Caucasians were all of the donors. Another study also made use of these data, one on yellow fever vaccine responses in identical twins.

Sequenced sample: CD4+ T cells sorted from blood. This receptor was identified in a woman aged 18-35 years in good health. V is TRBV5-1 and J is TRBJ2-3, with TRBD2 matching over 7 bases. In DNA, the CDR3 is TGCGCCAGCAGCCCGCCGAGCGGGGTTAGCACAGATACGCAGTATTTT. This sequence encodes CASSPPSGVSTDTQYF.